This T cell receptor beta chain derives from a study of T cell responses to AZD1222 COVID-19 vaccine. This clone was counted a single time. Its antigen is undetermined. The V and J ends lost 0 bases and 8 bases respectively, with 13 bases between them. The CDR3 runs to 14 residues. Germline V gene data show CDR1 as LNHDA and CDR2 as SQIVND (reference sequence). TCRdb's table, derived via immunoSEQ multiplex PCR, lists solely in-frame clones and lacks some. The sample records 200,000 or so clones, about 92% being singletons. General study findings and limits: The donor cohort was predominantly white British with a female majority, and clonal diversity may have been underestimated. Unmutated variant regions are reportedly targeted by nearly half of spike-specific TCRs.

The source was peripheral blood, collected on day 0 of MenACWY control vaccination. The origin of this receptor is an adult in good health. This chain links TRBV19 with TRBJ1-2, with D uncertain. CDR3 residues: CASSIERARRGYTF. The DNA of the CDR3 is TGTGCCAGTAGTATAGAACGGGCCCGTAGGGGCTACACCTTC.